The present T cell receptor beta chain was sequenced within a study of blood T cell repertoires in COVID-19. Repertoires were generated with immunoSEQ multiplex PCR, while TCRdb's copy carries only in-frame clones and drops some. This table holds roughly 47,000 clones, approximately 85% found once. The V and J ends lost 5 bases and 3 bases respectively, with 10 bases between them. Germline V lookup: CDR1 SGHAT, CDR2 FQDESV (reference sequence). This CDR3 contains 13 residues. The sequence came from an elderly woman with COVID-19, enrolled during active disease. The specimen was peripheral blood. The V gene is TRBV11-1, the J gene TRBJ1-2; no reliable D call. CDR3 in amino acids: CASSPLSDYGYTF. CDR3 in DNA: TGTGCCAGCAGCCCCCTTAGCGACTATGGCTACACCTTC. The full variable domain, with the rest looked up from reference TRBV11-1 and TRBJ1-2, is EAEVAQSPRYKITEKSQAVAFWCDPISGHATLYWYRQILGQGPELLVQFQDESVVDDSQLPKDRFSAERLKGVDSTLKIQPAELGDSAMYLCASSPLSDYGYTFGSGTRLTVV.